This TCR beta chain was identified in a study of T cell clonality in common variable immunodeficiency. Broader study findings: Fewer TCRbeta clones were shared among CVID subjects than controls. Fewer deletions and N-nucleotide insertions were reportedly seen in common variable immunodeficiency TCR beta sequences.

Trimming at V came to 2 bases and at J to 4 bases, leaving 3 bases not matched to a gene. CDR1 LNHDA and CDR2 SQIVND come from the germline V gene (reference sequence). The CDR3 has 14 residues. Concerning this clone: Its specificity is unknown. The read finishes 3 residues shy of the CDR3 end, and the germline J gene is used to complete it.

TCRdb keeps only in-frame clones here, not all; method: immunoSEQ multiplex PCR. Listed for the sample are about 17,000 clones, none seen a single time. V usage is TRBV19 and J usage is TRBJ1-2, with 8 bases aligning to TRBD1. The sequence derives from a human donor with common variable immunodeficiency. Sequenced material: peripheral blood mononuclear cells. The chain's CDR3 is CASSIPGGGYGYTF. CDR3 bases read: TGTGCCAGTAGTATACCAGGGGGCGGCTATGGC.